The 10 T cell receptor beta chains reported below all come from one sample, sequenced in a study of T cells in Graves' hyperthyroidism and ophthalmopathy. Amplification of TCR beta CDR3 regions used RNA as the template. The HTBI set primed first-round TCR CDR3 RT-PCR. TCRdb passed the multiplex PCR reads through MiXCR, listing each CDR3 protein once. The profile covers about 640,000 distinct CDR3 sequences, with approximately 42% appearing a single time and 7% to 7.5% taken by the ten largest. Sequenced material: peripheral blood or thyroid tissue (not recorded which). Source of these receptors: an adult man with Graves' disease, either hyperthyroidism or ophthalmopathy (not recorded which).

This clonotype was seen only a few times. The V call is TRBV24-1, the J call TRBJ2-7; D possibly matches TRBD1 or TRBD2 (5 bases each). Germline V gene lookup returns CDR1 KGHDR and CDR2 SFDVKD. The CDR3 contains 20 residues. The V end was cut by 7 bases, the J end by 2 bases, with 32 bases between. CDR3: CATSPHPSPRTGGQTYEQYF. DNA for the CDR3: TGTGCCACCAGCCCACACCCGTCCCCCCGTACAGGAGGACAAACCTACGAGCAGTACTTC.

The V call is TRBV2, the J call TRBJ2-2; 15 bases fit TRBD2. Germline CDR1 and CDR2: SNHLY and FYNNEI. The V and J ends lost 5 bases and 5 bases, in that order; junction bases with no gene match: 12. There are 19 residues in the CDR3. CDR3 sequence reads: CASSSKPGLAGGRTGELFF. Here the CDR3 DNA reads TGTGCCAGCAGTTCCAAACCGGGACTAGCGGGAGGTCGTACCGGGGAGCTGTTTTTT.

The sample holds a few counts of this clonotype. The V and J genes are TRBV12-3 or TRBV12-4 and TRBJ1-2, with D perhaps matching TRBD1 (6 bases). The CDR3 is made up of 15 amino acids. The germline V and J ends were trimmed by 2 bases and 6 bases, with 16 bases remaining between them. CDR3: CASSLSTGIIHGYTF. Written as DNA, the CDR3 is TGTGCCAGCAGTTTAAGTACAGGGATAATACATGGCTACACCTTC.

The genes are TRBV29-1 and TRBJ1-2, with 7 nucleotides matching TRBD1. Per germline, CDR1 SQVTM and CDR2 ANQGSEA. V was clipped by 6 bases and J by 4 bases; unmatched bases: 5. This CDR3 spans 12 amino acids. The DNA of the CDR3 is TGCAGCGTGGAGGACAGGAGCTATGGCTACACCTTC. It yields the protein CSVEDRSYGYTF.

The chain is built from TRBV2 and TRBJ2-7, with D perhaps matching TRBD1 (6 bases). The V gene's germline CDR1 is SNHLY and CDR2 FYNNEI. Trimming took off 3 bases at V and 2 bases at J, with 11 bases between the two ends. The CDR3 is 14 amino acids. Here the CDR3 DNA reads TGTGCCAGCAGTGACGGACAGATAGCCTACGAGCAGTACTTC. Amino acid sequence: CASSDGQIAYEQYF. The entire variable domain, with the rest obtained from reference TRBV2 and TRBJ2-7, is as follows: EPEVTQTPSHQVTQMGQEVILRCVPISNHLYFYWYRQILGQKVEFLVSFYNNEISEKSEIFDDQFSVERPDGSNFTLKIRSTKLEDSAMYFCASSDGQIAYEQYFGPGTRLTVT.

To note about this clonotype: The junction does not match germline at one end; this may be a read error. The CDR3 loop reads CASSSSTGGGEQYF. As DNA, the CDR3 is TGCGCCAGCAGCTCGTCAACAGGGGGCGGCGAGCAGTACTTC. The chain links TRBV7-2 to TRBJ2-7; 9 bases align to TRBD1. This CDR3 has 14 residues. The V gene's germline CDR1 is SGHTA and CDR2 FQGNSA. The full variable domain, rest sourced from reference TRBV7-2 and TRBJ2-7, is GAGVSQSPSNKVTEKGKDVELRCDPISGHTALYWYRQSLGQGLEFLIYFQGNSAPDKSGLPSDRFSAERTGGSVSTLTIQRTQQEDSAVYLCASSSSTGGGEQYFGPGTRLTVT.

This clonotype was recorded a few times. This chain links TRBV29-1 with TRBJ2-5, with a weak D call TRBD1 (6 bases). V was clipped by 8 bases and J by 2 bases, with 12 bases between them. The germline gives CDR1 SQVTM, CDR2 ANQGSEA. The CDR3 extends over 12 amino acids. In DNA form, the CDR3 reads TGCAGCCACACAGGGTTTCAAGAGACCCAGTACTTC. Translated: CSHTGFQETQYF.

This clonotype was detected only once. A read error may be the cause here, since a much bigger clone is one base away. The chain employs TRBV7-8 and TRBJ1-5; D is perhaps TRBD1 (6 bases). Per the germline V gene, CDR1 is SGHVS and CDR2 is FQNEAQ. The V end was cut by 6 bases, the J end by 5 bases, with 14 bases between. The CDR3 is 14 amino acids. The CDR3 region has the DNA TGTGCCAGCAGTGTCGGGACAAGGGATCAGCCCCAGCATTTT. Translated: CASSVGTRDQPQHF.

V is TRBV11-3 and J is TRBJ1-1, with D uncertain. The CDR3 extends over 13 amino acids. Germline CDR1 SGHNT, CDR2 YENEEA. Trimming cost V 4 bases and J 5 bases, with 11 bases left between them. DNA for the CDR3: TGTGCCAGCAGCTGGGCCTTGGGGACTGAAGCTTTCTTT. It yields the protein CASSWALGTEAFF.

The CDR3 DNA reads as TGTGCCAAAACGGGGACCAATCAGCCCCAGCATTTT. Translating gives CAKTGTNQPQHF. The chain recombines TRBV19 with TRBJ1-5, with D maybe TRBD1 (5 bases). Germline-derived CDR1 and CDR2 are LNHDA and SQIVND (reference sequence). Between the trimmed V and J ends, which lost 10 bases and 3 bases, there was a span of 10 bases. This CDR3 has 12 amino acids.